This T cell receptor beta chain was captured in a study of cytomegalovirus exposure and HLA in healthy donors. It was with 60 Vbeta and 13 Jbeta primers that the PCR ran. Using immunoSEQ multiplex PCR, the repertoire was profiled, and TCRdb retains in-frame clones only, with some absent. Altogether roughly 110,000 clones are present, more than 70% being singletons, with the ten largest covering 2.5%. Trimming at V came to 3 bases and at J to 4 bases, leaving 11 bases not matched to a gene. Germline V gene lookup returns CDR1 ENHRY and CDR2 SYGVKD. This CDR3 has 16 amino acids. Sequenced input: PBMCs. This chain connects TRBV10-3 to TRBJ1-2; 7 nucleotides agree with TRBD1. The receptor was isolated from a middle-aged man in good health and CMV-seronegative. The CDR3 region is CAISDSPGGSFYGYTF. CDR3 sequence (DNA): TGTGCCATCAGTGATTCGCCAGGGGGTTCATTCTATGGCTACACCTTC.